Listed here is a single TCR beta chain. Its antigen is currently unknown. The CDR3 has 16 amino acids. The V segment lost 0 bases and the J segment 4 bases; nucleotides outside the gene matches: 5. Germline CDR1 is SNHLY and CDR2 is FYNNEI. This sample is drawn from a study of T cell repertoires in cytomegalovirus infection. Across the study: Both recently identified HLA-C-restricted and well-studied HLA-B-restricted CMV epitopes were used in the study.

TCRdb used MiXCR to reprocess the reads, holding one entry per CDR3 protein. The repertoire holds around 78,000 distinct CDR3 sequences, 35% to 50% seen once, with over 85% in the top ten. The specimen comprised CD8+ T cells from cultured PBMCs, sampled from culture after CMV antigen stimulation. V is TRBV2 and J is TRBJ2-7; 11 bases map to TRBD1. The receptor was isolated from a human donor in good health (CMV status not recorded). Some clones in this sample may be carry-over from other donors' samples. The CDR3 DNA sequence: TGTGCCAGCAGTGAAGCGCCGGGACAGGGGGGATACGAGCAGTACTTC. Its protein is CASSEAPGQGGYEQYF.